This section outlines one TCR beta chain sequence together with its context. The antigen is undetermined. The CDR3 covers 15 residues. V lost 3 bases, J lost 9 bases, and 8 bases stayed unmatched. The germline V gene has CDR1 SGHDT and CDR2 YYEEEE. Generated by immunoSEQ multiplex PCR, the TCRdb table keeps only in-frame clones and is missing some. Of 80,000 or so clones in the sample, 80% to 95% are singletons; the top ten hold over 0.55%. The data are from a study of graft-versus-host responses after intestinal transplantation. Study-wide background: Transplants given to recipients were multivisceral, liver-intestinal, or isolated intestinal. The study gave all recipients anti-thymocyte globulin induction, then tacrolimus and steroids for roughly 3 years. Study-level findings and limits: The marrow of recipients harbored GvH clones, and ileum or blood showed some of them first. High graft-versus-host to host-versus-graft clonal ratios were found in allografts of patients who had graft-donor T cell macrochimerism.

The starting material was PBMCs, obtained 98 days after intestinal transplantation. This chain joins TRBV5-6 and TRBJ1-6; the match to TRBD1 covers 8 bases. The TCR sequence derives from a human patient who received an intestinal transplant, so some T cells may come from the graft donor. CDR3 bases: TGTGCCAGCAGCTCGGACAGGGACGTACTTTCACCCCTCCACTTT. Translated, it gives CASSSDRDVLSPLHF. Looking up the rest from reference TRBV5-6 and TRBJ1-6 gives the full variable domain: DAGVTQSPTHLIKTRGQQVTLRCSPKSGHDTVSWYQQALGQGPQFIFQYYEEEERQRGNFPDRFSGHQFPNYSSELNVNALLLGDSALYLCASSSDRDVLSPLHFGNGTRLTVT.